The clone carrying this TCR beta chain was seen more than once but under ten times. With V trimmed by 5 bases and J by 7 bases, 6 bases remained unmatched. Germline V gene data show CDR1 as SEHNR and CDR2 as FQNEAQ (reference sequence). The CDR3 is 15 amino acids. Russia was home to the donors, healthy Caucasian individuals aged about 6 to 90. The sample, approximately 10 milliliters of peripheral blood, was drawn from each donor. Primers used in a second PCR of about 6 to 12 cycles were a sample-barcoded 5' primer and a J-beta primer mix. Every cDNA molecule bore a tag from a template-switch adaptor containing 12 random nucleotides. TCRdb processed the 5' RACE reads anew with MiXCR; each CDR3 protein has one entry. The top ten clones hold 15% to 20% of a sample with around 870,000 distinct CDR3 sequences, 29% of them seen once. This record belongs to a study of blood T cells in healthy people across ages.

The source of this sequence is a woman at least 80 years old in good health. The chain couples TRBV7-9 to TRBJ1-4, with TRBD1 identical over 11 bases. The material sequenced was blood. The chain's CDR3 is CASSLRTGGGEKLFF. The CDR3 DNA follows: TGTGCCAGCAGCCTCCGGACAGGGGGCGGTGAAAAACTGTTTTTT.